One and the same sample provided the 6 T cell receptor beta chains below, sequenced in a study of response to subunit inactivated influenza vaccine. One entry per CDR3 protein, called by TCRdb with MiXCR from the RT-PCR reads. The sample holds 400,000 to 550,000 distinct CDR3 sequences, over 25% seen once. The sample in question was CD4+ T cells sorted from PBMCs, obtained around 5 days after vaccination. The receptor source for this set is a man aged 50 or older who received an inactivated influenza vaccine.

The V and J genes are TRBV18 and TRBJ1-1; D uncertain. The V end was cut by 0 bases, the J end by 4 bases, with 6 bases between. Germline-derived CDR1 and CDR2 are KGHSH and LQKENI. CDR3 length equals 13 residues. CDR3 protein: CASSPPVGTEAFF. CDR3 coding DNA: TGTGCCAGCTCACCACCTGTGGGCACTGAAGCTTTCTTT.

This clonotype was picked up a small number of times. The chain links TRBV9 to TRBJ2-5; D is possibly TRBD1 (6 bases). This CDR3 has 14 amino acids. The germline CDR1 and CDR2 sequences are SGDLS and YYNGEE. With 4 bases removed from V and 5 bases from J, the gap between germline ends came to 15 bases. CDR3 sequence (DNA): TGTGCCAGCAGCCTCCAGGACAGCTCCGAGACCCAGTACTTC. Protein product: CASSLQDSSETQYF.

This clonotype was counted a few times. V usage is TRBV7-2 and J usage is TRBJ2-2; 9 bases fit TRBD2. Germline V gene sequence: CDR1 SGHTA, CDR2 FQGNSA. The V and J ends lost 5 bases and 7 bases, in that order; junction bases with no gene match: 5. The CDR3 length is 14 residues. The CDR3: CASSQSGGIGELFF. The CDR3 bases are TGTGCCAGCAGCCAAAGCGGGGGGATCGGGGAGCTGTTTTTT.

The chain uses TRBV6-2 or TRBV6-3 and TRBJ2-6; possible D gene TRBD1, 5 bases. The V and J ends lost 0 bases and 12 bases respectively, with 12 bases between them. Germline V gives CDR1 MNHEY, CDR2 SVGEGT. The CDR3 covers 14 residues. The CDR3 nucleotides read TGTGCCAGCAGTTACTCCCAGGGCGCCGTCGTCCTGACTTTC. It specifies CASSYSQGAVVLTF.

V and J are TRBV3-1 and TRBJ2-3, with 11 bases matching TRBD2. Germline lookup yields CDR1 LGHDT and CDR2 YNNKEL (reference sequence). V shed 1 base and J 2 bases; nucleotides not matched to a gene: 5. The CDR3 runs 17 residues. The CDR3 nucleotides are TGTGCCAGCAGCCAAGGTAGCGGGGGGGCGCCCACAGATACGCAGTATTTT. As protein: CASSQGSGGAPTDTQYF.

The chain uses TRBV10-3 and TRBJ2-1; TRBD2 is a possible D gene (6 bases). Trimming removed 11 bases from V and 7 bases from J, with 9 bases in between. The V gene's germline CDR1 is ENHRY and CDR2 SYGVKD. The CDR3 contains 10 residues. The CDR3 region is CASGANEQFF. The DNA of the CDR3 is TGTGCCTCGGGAGCAAATGAGCAGTTCTTC.